These 25 T cell receptor beta chains originate from one sample sequenced in a study of identical twins. MiXCR, run by TCRdb on the 5' RACE reads, gives a single entry per CDR3 protein. Among around 1.7 million distinct CDR3 sequences listed, 32% were seen once. Material for sequencing was cord blood. The receptors were gathered from a newborn girl in good health.

The J gene is TRBJ2-1, the V gene TRBV10-3, with 7 bases that match TRBD2. V was clipped by 0 bases and J by 3 bases; unmatched bases: 8. Germline assignment: CDR1 ENHRY and CDR2 SYGVKD. The CDR3 covers 17 residues. The CDR3 loop reads CAISESGGGNNYNEQFF. CDR3 in DNA: TGTGCCATCAGTGAGTCCGGCGGGGGTAACAACTACAATGAGCAGTTCTTC.

The chain links TRBV13 to TRBJ1-6; 10 bases agree with TRBD1. Per the germline V gene, CDR1 is PRHDT and CDR2 is FYEKMQ (reference sequence). This CDR3 spans 14 amino acids. V was pared by 4 bases and J by 9 bases, with 3 bases of the junction left unmatched. The CDR3, as DNA: TGTGCCAGCAGCTCCCGGGACAGGGGTTCACCCCTCCACTTT. Translating gives CASSSRDRGSPLHF. Together with reference TRBV13 and TRBJ1-6, the CDR3 gives the full variable domain: AAGVIQSPRHLIKEKRETATLKCYPIPRHDTVYWYQQGPGQDPQFLISFYEKMQSDKGSIPDRFSAQQFSDYHSELNMSSLELGDSALYFCASSSRDRGSPLHFGNGTRLTVT.

The rearrangement links TRBV2 to TRBJ1-4; the D gene is possibly TRBD1 (5 bases). The V gene's germline CDR1 is SNHLY and CDR2 FYNNEI. The CDR3 has 16 amino acids. Trimming pared 7 bases from V and 1 base from J, leaving 16 bases between. The DNA for the CDR3 is TGTGCCAGCATTACGGGGCTAACGGGAACTAATGAAAAACTGTTTTTT. Translating it yields CASITGLTGTNEKLFF.

The rearrangement links TRBV20-1 to TRBJ1-1; D uncertain. The CDR3 runs 12 residues. In germline, CDR1 is DFQATT, CDR2 SNEGSKA (reference sequence). Deletions cut 0 bases from V and 11 bases from J, with 13 bases between. CDR3 sequence reads: CSARDLRVGAFF. The CDR3 DNA follows: TGCAGTGCTAGAGATCTGCGGGTGGGGGCTTTCTTT.

This clonotype was counted between two and nine times. V gene TRBV13 combines with J gene TRBJ2-5; the D is unclear. Germline CDR1 reads PRHDT; CDR2 reads FYEKMQ (reference sequence). The CDR3 spans 13 residues. V lost 4 bases and J 5 bases, leaving 11 bases between the germline ends. CDR3: CASSSLGSETQYF. The CDR3 nucleotides are TGTGCCAGCAGCTCGTTAGGTTCGGAGACCCAGTACTTC.

This clonotype was seen many times. The genes are TRBV6-5 and TRBJ1-2, with D tentatively TRBD1 (5 bases). Per germline, CDR1 MNHEY and CDR2 SVGAGI. The CDR3 length is 14 residues. V was clipped by 8 bases and J by 2 bases, with 15 bases between them. This CDR3 reads CASRRDRVNYGYTF. The CDR3 DNA reads TGTGCCAGCCGACGGGACCGCGTGAACTATGGCTACACCTTC.

V is TRBV13 and J is TRBJ2-1; possibly TRBD2 for D (5 bases). The J call is in doubt because the DNA end fits TRBJ2-7 better. This CDR3 is built from 18 residues. Per the germline V gene, CDR1 is PRHDT and CDR2 is FYEKMQ (reference sequence). CDR3 protein: CASSLVGSAPSSYNEQYF. CDR3 bases: TGTGCCAGCAGCTTAGTTGGTAGCGCCCCGAGCTCCTACAATGAGCAGTACTTC.

This clonotype was counted only a few times. The J gene is TRBJ1-1, the V gene TRBV29-1; the match to TRBD1 covers 8 bases. Trimming removed 4 bases from V and 1 base from J; junction bases left unmatched: 2. CDR1 is SQVTM and CDR2 is ANQGSEA in the germline V gene. CDR3 size: 13 residues. The CDR3 loop is CSVGDRRNTEAFF. CDR3 DNA: TGCAGCGTTGGGGACAGGAGGAACACTGAAGCTTTCTTT.

The genes are TRBV29-1 and TRBJ2-1, with D perhaps matching TRBD1 or TRBD2 (5 bases each). The CDR3 totals 12 residues. With 3 bases removed from V and 13 bases from J, the gap between germline ends came to 16 bases. Germline loops: CDR1 SQVTM, CDR2 ANQGSEA. CDR3: CSVEWGPVPQFF. CDR3 bases: TGCAGCGTTGAGTGGGGACCAGTGCCCCAGTTCTTC.

The chain has TRBV28 and TRBJ2-7; 10 positions agree with TRBD2. J was trimmed by 7 bases and V by 2 bases; bases with no gene match: 8. The germline V gene encodes CDR1 MDHEN and CDR2 SYDVKM. The CDR3 runs 15 residues. In nucleotides, the CDR3 is TGTGCCAGCAGTTTAGGTCTAGCGGGAGTGGCTGAGCAGTACTTC. This encodes CASSLGLAGVAEQYF.

CDR3 sequence: CASSPTALYGEQYF. For the CDR3, the DNA is TGTGCCAGCAGTCCCACTGCCCTATATGGGGAGCAGTACTTC. This chain uses TRBV27 with TRBJ2-7, with D uncertain. Per germline, CDR1 MNHEY and CDR2 SMNVEV (reference sequence). V shed 5 bases and J shed 7 bases, with 18 bases lying between them. This CDR3 spans 14 amino acids.

The sample holds a few counts of this clonotype. The chain has TRBV10-3 and TRBJ2-6, with 7 bases identical to TRBD1. The CDR3 contains 17 residues. V dropped 10 bases and J dropped 0; count of bases not matched to a gene: 12. The germline CDR1 and CDR2 sequences are ENHRY and SYGVKD. The CDR3 bases are TGTGCCAAACGACAGGGAATATTACCCTCTGGGGCCAACGTCCTGACTTTC. Its translation is CAKRQGILPSGANVLTF.

This clonotype was seen more than once but under ten times. J is TRBJ1-2 and V is TRBV4-1; D might be TRBD1 (5 bases). V dropped 0 bases and J dropped 8 bases, with 16 bases sitting between them. This CDR3 contains 15 residues. CDR1 is MGHRA and CDR2 is YSYEKL in the germline V gene. The CDR3 spells CASSQDEAGWLGYTF. The CDR3 DNA reads as TGCGCCAGCAGCCAAGATGAGGCAGGGTGGTTGGGCTACACCTTC.

This clonotype has only a few counts. V is TRBV12-3 or TRBV12-4 and J is TRBJ2-1; D ambiguous. The CDR3 contains 13 residues. Trimming took off 6 bases at V and 8 bases at J, with 14 bases between the two ends. The CDR3 sequence is CASSPFFPHEQFF. The CDR3 nucleotides are TGTGCCAGCAGCCCTTTCTTTCCCCATGAGCAGTTCTTC.

This clonotype has more than one count but fewer than ten. The genes are TRBV6-1 and TRBJ2-3; TRBD2 matches at 12 bases. The junction had 9 bases not matched to a gene; V was cut back by 2 bases and J by 6 bases. Germline CDR1 reads MNHNS; CDR2 reads SASEGT. The CDR3 spans 17 residues. CDR3 sequence (DNA): TGTGCCAGCAGTGAATTACTAGCGGGAGGACTTCCGGATACGCAGTATTTT. This translates into CASSELLAGGLPDTQYF.

V gene TRBV6-6 combines with J gene TRBJ2-7, with D possibly matching TRBD1 (6 bases). Per the germline V gene, CDR1 is MNHNY and CDR2 is SVGAGI (reference sequence). Between the trimmed V and J ends, which lost 7 bases and 7 bases, there was a span of 20 bases. The CDR3 contains 14 residues. CDR3 sequence: CASTSRDTNNEQYF. The CDR3 DNA is TGTGCCAGCACGTCCCGGGACACCAACAATGAGCAGTACTTC.

CDR3 sequence: CATSRYDSLNTEAFF. In nucleotides, the CDR3 is TGTGCCACCAGCAGGTACGACAGTTTGAACACTGAAGCTTTCTTT. J is TRBJ1-1 and V is TRBV15; possibly TRBD1 for D (5 bases). CDR1 and CDR2 (germline): LNHNV, YYDKDF (reference sequence). This CDR3 has 15 residues. V was clipped by 3 bases and J by 0 bases, with 11 bases between them.

In this sample, this clonotype turned up a few times. CDR3 DNA sequence: TGTGCCACCGCGGGGACTAGCACAGATACGCAGTATTTT. Its protein product is CATAGTSTDTQYF. The V and J genes are TRBV27 and TRBJ2-3, with a tentative D call TRBD2 (6 bases). Deletions cut 10 bases from V and 0 bases from J, with 11 bases between. The CDR3 is 13 amino acids. Germline V gene sequence: CDR1 MNHEY, CDR2 SMNVEV (reference sequence).

The gene calls are TRBV9 and TRBJ2-3, with 9 bases aligning to TRBD2. Trimming took 0 bases from V and 1 from J; bases not matched to a gene: 6. CDR3 length: 17 amino acids. Germline-derived CDR1 and CDR2 are SGDLS and YYNGEE. The CDR3 bases are TGTGCCAGCAGCGTAGCTTGGTTAGCGGGGGGCACAGATACGCAGTATTTT. It encodes CASSVAWLAGGTDTQYF.

The chain couples TRBV5-1 to TRBJ2-3; D unclear. Per the germline V gene, CDR1 is SGHRS and CDR2 is YFSETQ. The germline V and J ends were trimmed by 6 bases and 5 bases, with 19 bases remaining between them. CDR3 length: 15 amino acids. Here the CDR3 reads CASNLGRVTIDTQYF. The CDR3, as DNA: TGCGCCAGCAACCTGGGAAGGGTTACCATAGATACGCAGTATTTT.

This clonotype appeared a few times. The chain joins TRBV20-1 to TRBJ2-1, with D perhaps TRBD2 (5 bases). This CDR3 contains 16 residues. With 2 bases removed from V and 5 bases from J, the gap between germline ends came to 19 bases. Germline V lookup: CDR1 DFQATT, CDR2 SNEGSKA (reference sequence). DNA for the CDR3: TGCAGTGCTAGACGGCCCCACGGGATGTCCGACAATGAGCAGTTCTTC. It specifies CSARRPHGMSDNEQFF.

The chain carries TRBV29-1 and TRBJ2-7; the D gene is possibly TRBD1 (6 bases). The V and J ends lost 4 bases and 2 bases respectively, with 15 bases between them. CDR3 size: 14 residues. Germline V gene data show CDR1 as SQVTM and CDR2 as ANQGSEA. The CDR3 loop reads CSVGTHRDAYEQYF. For the CDR3, the DNA is TGCAGCGTTGGAACACACAGGGACGCCTACGAGCAGTACTTC.

The sample holds many counts of this clonotype. The V gene is TRBV5-1, the J gene TRBJ2-5; a possible D gene is TRBD1 (6 bases). Germline CDR1 reads SGHRS; CDR2 reads YFSETQ. V lost 6 bases and J 2 bases, leaving 14 bases between the germline ends. This CDR3 region has 14 residues. CDR3 nucleotide sequence: TGCGCCAGCAAGACAGGAAGAGGGCAAGAGACCCAGTACTTC. This gives the protein CASKTGRGQETQYF.

CDR3: CASSQRNYGQGVYAGYEKLFF. The CDR3 DNA sequence: TGTGCCAGCAGCCAAAGGAACTACGGGCAGGGTGTGTACGCGGGATATGAAAAACTGTTTTTT. The chain couples TRBV14 to TRBJ1-4, with a tentative D call TRBD1 (5 bases). Looked up from germline, CDR1 is SGHDN and CDR2 is FVKESK. V was clipped by 2 bases and J by 6 bases, with 31 bases between them. The CDR3 sequence is 21 residues long. Looking up the rest from reference TRBV14 and TRBJ1-4 gives the full variable domain: EAGVTQFPSHSVIEKGQTVTLRCDPISGHDNLYWYRRVMGKEIKFLLHFVKESKQDESGMPNNRFLAERTGGTYSTLKVQPAELEDSGVYFCASSQRNYGQGVYAGYEKLFFGSGTQLSVL.

This clonotype turned up a few times. This chain links TRBV19 with TRBJ1-2; 7 positions match TRBD1. Unmatched junction bases numbered 14, after V lost 4 bases and J lost 6 bases. CDR3 length: 16 amino acids. Germline CDR1 LNHDA, CDR2 SQIVND (reference sequence). CDR3 in DNA: TGTGCCAGTAGTAGTAGCCAGGGACAGCGAGTGAATGGCTACACCTTC. Translating gives CASSSSQGQRVNGYTF.